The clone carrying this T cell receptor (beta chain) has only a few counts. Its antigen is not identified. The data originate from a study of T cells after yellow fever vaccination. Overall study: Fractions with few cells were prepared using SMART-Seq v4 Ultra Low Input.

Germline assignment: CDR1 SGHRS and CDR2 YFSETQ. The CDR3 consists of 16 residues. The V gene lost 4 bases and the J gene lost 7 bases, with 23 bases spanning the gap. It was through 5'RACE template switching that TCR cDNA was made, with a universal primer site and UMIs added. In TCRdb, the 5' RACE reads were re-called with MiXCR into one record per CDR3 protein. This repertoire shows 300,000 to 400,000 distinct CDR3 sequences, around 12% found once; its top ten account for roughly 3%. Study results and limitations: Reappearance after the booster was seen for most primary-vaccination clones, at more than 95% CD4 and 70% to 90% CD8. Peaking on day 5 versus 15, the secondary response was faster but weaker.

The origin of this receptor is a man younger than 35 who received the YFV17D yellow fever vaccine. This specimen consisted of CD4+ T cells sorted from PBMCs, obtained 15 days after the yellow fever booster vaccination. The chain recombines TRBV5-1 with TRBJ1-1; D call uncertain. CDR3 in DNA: TGCGCCAGCAGCCCCCGGGTGTCGGCCAGCCAAGATGAAGCTTTCTTT. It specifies CASSPRVSASQDEAFF.